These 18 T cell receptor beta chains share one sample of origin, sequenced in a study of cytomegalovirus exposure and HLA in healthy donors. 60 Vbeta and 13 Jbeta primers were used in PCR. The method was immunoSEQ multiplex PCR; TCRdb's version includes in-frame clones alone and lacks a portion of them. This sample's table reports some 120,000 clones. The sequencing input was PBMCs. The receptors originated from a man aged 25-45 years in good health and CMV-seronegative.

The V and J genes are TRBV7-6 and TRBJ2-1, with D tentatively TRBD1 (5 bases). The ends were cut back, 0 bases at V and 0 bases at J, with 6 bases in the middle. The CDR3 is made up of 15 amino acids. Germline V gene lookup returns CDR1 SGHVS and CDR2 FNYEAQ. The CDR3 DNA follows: TGTGCCAGCAGCTTAGCCCAGGGCTCCTACAATGAGCAGTTCTTC. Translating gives CASSLAQGSYNEQFF.

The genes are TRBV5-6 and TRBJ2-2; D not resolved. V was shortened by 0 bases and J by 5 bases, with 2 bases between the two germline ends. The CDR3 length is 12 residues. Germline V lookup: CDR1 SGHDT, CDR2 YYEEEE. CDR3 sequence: CASSLATGELFF. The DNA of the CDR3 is TGTGCCAGCAGCTTGGCGACCGGGGAGCTGTTTTTT.

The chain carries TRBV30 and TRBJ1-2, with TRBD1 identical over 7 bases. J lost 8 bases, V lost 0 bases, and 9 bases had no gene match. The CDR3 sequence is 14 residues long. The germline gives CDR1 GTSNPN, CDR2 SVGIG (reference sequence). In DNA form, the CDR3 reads TGTGCCTGGAGTGTAGAGACAGGGAAGTACGGCTACACCTTC. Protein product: CAWSVETGKYGYTF.

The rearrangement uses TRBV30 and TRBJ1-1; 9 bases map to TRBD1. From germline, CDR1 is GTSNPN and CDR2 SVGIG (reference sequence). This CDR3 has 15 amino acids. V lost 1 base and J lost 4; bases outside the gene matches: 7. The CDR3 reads CAWSAPTGGVTEAFF. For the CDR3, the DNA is TGTGCCTGGAGTGCACCGACAGGGGGTGTCACTGAAGCTTTCTTT.

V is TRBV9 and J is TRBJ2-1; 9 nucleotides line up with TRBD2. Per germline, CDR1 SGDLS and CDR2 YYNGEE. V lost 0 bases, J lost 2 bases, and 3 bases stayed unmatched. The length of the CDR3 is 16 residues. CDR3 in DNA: TGTGCCAGCAGCGTAGGGGCTAGCGGGGCCTACAATGAGCAGTTCTTC. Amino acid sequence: CASSVGASGAYNEQFF. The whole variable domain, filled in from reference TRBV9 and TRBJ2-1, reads DSGVTQTPKHLITATGQRVTLRCSPRSGDLSVYWYQQSLDQGLQFLIQYYNGEERAKGNILERFSAQQFPDLHSELNLSSLELGDSALYFCASSVGASGAYNEQFFGPGTRLTVL.

The CDR3 bases are TGTGCCAGCAGCAATGCACGGGGGGGGTATGGCTACACCTTC. This gives the protein CASSNARGGYGYTF. The genes are TRBV9 and TRBJ1-2; D perhaps matches TRBD1 (5 bases). The CDR3 totals 14 residues. CDR1 and CDR2 from the germline V gene are SGDLS and YYNGEE. The germline V and J ends were trimmed by 4 bases and 5 bases, with 15 bases remaining between them.

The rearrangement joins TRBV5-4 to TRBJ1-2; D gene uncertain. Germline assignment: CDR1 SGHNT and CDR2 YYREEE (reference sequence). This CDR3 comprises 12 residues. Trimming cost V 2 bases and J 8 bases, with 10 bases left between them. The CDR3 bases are TGTGCCAGCAGCTTAGGTTTCGGGGGCTACACCTTC. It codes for CASSLGFGGYTF.

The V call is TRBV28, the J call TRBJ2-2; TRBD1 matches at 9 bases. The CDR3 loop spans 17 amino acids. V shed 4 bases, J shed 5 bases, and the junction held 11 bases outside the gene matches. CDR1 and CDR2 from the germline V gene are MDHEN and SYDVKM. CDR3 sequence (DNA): TGTGCCAGCAGTTCCCCGACAGGGGGTGTTGGGACCGGGGAGCTGTTTTTT. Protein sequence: CASSSPTGGVGTGELFF.

CDR3 region: CASSLGGGLGTGELFF. CDR3 nucleotides: TGCGCCAGCAGCTTGGGGGGAGGGCTGGGCACCGGGGAGCTGTTTTTT. This rearrangement joins TRBV4-1 to TRBJ2-2; 7 nucleotides line up with TRBD2. V was pared by 5 bases and J by 4 bases, with 10 bases of the junction left unmatched. CDR3 size: 16 residues. Germline V gene sequence: CDR1 MGHRA, CDR2 YSYEKL.

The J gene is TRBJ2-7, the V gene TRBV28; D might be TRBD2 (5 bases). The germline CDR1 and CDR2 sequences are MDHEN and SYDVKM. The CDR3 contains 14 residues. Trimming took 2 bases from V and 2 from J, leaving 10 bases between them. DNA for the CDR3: TGTGCCAGCAGTTTAAATGAGGGCCCCTACGAGCAGTACTTC. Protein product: CASSLNEGPYEQYF.

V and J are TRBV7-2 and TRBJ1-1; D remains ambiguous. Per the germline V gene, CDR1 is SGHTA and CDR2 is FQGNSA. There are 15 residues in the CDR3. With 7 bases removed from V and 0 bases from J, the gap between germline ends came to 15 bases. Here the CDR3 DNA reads TGTGCCAGCACGGGGTTGGGGATTATGAACACTGAAGCTTTCTTT. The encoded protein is CASTGLGIMNTEAFF. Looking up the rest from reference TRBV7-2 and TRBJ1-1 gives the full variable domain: GAGVSQSPSNKVTEKGKDVELRCDPISGHTALYWYRQSLGQGLEFLIYFQGNSAPDKSGLPSDRFSAERTGGSVSTLTIQRTQQEDSAVYLCASTGLGIMNTEAFFGQGTRLTVV.

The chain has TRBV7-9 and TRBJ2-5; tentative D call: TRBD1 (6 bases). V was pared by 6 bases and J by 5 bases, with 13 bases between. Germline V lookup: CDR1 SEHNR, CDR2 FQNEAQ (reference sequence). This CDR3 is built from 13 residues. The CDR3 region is CASSLQGSETQYF. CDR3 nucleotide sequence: TGTGCCAGCAGTTTACAGGGAAGCGAGACCCAGTACTTC.

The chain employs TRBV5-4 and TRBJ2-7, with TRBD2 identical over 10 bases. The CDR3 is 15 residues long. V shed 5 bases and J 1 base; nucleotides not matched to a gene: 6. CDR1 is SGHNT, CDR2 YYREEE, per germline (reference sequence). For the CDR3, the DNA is TGTGCCAGCAGTCCACTAGCGGGAAATTCCTACGAGCAGTACTTC. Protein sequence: CASSPLAGNSYEQYF.

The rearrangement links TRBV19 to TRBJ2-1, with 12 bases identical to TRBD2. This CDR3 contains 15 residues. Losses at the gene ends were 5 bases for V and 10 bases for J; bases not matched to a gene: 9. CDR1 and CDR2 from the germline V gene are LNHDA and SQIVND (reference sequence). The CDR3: CASSWGPSGREEQFF. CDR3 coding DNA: TGTGCCAGTAGTTGGGGTCCTAGCGGGAGGGAGGAGCAGTTCTTC.

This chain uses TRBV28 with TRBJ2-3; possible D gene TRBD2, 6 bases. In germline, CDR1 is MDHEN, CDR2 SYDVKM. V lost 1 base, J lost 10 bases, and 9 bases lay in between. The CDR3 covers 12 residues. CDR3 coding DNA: TGTGCCAGCAGTTTATTGTCGGGAGCGCAGTATTTT. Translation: CASSLLSGAQYF.

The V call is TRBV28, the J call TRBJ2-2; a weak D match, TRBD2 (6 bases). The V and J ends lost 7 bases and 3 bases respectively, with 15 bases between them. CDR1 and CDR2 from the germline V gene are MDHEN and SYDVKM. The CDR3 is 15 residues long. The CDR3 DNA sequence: TGTGCCAGCACCCCAGGCGGGACTCACACCGGGGAGCTGTTTTTT. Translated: CASTPGGTHTGELFF.

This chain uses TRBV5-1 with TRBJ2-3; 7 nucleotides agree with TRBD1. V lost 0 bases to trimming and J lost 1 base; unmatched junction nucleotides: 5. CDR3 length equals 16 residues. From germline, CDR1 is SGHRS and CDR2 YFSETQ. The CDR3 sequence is CASSLVTGQGTDTQYF. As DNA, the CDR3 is TGCGCCAGCAGCTTGGTGACAGGGCAGGGCACAGATACGCAGTATTTT.

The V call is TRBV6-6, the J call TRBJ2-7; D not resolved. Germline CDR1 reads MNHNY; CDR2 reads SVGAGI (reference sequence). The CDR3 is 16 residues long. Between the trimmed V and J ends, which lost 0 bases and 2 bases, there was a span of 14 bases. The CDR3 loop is CASSYSEVLPPYEQYF. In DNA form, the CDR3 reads TGTGCCAGCAGTTACTCAGAGGTCCTGCCACCCTACGAGCAGTACTTC.